The 22 T cell receptor beta chains in this list originate from one sample, sequenced in a study of technical replicates of blood from a handful of donors. Data came from immunoSEQ multiplex PCR; TCRdb stores just in-frame clones and leaves some out. Of about 100,000 clones in the sample, just over 95% were seen once. The sequenced sample consisted of T cells isolated from PBMCs. The origin of the receptors is a human donor in good health.

The gene calls are TRBV5-8 and TRBJ1-1; 8 positions match TRBD1. V shed 4 bases, J shed 0 bases, and the junction held 2 bases outside the gene matches. The CDR3 spans 14 residues. The germline V gene encodes CDR1 SGHTS and CDR2 YDEGEE. DNA of the CDR3: TGTGCCAGCAGCCAGACAGGGGTGAACACTGAAGCTTTCTTT. Its protein product is CASSQTGVNTEAFF.

This clone has just one count. At one end the junction does not follow the germline gene, possibly because of a read error. This chain connects TRBV6-1 to TRBJ1-2; 9 nucleotides align to TRBD1. From germline, CDR1 is MNHNS and CDR2 SASEGT. The length of the CDR3 is 12 residues. The CDR3: CASSESRTGEAF. The CDR3 coding sequence is TGTGCCAGCAGTGAATCACGGACAGGGGAAGCCTTC.

The chain carries TRBV6-5 and TRBJ1-6, with D tentatively TRBD1 (6 bases). This CDR3 spans 14 amino acids. Trimming left V 6 bases short and J 8 bases short, with 14 bases between. Looked up from germline, CDR1 is MNHEY and CDR2 is SVGAGI. The CDR3 here is CASSRGQMYSPLHF. The DNA for the CDR3 is TGTGCCAGCAGCCGTGGACAGATGTATTCACCCCTCCACTTT.

The J gene is TRBJ2-4, the V gene TRBV4-1; 12 bases match TRBD1. The CDR3 length is 16 residues. CDR1 and CDR2 from the germline V gene are MGHRA and YSYEKL. The junction had 5 bases not matched to a gene; V was cut back by 0 bases and J by 8 bases. CDR3 protein: CASSQDPGQGAYIQYF. DNA of the CDR3: TGCGCCAGCAGCCAAGACCCGGGACAGGGGGCGTACATTCAGTACTTC.

The V call is TRBV28, the J call TRBJ1-2, with 7 bases aligning to TRBD1. Germline CDR1 MDHEN, CDR2 SYDVKM. The CDR3 is made up of 19 amino acids. The J segment lost 8 bases and the V segment lost 4 bases, leaving 25 bases of the junction unmatched. The CDR3 DNA reads as TGTGCCAGCAGTTCTACTCTCTCCAAGACAGGGTTTAAAGTTAACGGCTACACCTTC. This encodes CASSSTLSKTGFKVNGYTF.

V is TRBV5-4 and J is TRBJ2-2; D not certain. Germline V CDR1 and CDR2: SGHNT, YYREEE (reference sequence). V was trimmed by 5 bases and J by 6 bases, leaving 17 bases between them. This CDR3 spans 15 amino acids. CDR3 coding DNA: TGTGCCAGCAGATTAGGCGGCCTCGACGCCGGGGAGCTGTTTTTT. Translating it yields CASRLGGLDAGELFF. Full variable domain (rest looked up from reference TRBV5-4 and TRBJ2-2): ETGVTQSPTHLIKTRGQQVTLRCSSQSGHNTVSWYQQALGQGPQFIFQYYREEENGRGNFPPRFSGLQFPNYSSELNVNALELDDSALYLCASRLGGLDAGELFFGEGSRLTVL.

This chain joins TRBV6-5 and TRBJ1-5, with D maybe TRBD1 (6 bases). Germline CDR1 is MNHEY and CDR2 is SVGAGI. The CDR3 runs 14 residues. Trimming took 4 bases from V and 3 from J, leaving 10 bases between them. CDR3 nucleotide sequence: TGTGCCAGCAGTTCCCAGGGGAACAATCAGCCCCAGCATTTT. Protein product: CASSSQGNNQPQHF.

The chain recombines TRBV12-5 with TRBJ2-2; D may be TRBD1 (7 bases). This CDR3 comprises 17 residues. With 0 bases removed from V and 6 bases from J, the gap between germline ends came to 17 bases. Looked up from germline, CDR1 is LGHNT and CDR2 is FRNRAP. CDR3 in amino acids: CASGLVGGPGVPGELFF. The CDR3 nucleotides are TGTGCTAGTGGTTTGGTAGGGGGCCCGGGGGTCCCCGGGGAGCTGTTTTTT.

The V gene is TRBV5-1, the J gene TRBJ1-4; the D gene is possibly TRBD1 (5 bases). CDR3 size: 13 residues. Trimming took 2 bases from V and 5 from J, leaving 7 bases between them. Germline assignment: CDR1 SGHRS and CDR2 YFSETQ. The DNA of the CDR3 is TGCGCCAGCAGCTTAAACAGGAATGAAAAACTGTTTTTT. Translating gives CASSLNRNEKLFF.

The chain combines TRBV19 with TRBJ1-5; perhaps TRBD1 as D (5 bases). The CDR3 has 17 residues. Germline-derived CDR1 and CDR2 are LNHDA and SQIVND (reference sequence). Trimming cost V 4 bases and J 0 bases, with 16 bases left between them. CDR3 sequence (DNA): TGTGCCAGTAGTACACCCCTCGGCGGGGCTAGCAATCAGCCCCAGCATTTT. It is translated as CASSTPLGGASNQPQHF.

The chain recombines TRBV5-1 with TRBJ2-7; a possible D gene is TRBD1 (6 bases). V was cut by 0 bases and J by 3 bases, with 10 bases left in between. The CDR3 consists of 14 residues. In germline, CDR1 is SGHRS, CDR2 YFSETQ. Here the CDR3 reads CASSLGQGSYEQYF. The DNA of the CDR3 is TGCGCCAGCAGCTTGGGGCAGGGGAGCTACGAGCAGTACTTC.

The V call is TRBV6-1, the J call TRBJ2-4, with D possibly matching TRBD1 (5 bases). Germline-derived CDR1 and CDR2 are MNHNS and SASEGT. Between the trimmed V and J ends, which lost 2 bases and 6 bases, there was a span of 8 bases. The CDR3 length is 13 residues. Here the CDR3 DNA reads TGTGCCAGCAGTGAAATTGACAGAAACATTCAGTACTTC. It translates to CASSEIDRNIQYF.

The chain has TRBV19 and TRBJ2-3; a weak D match, TRBD2 (5 bases). Germline values: CDR1 LNHDA, CDR2 SQIVND (reference sequence). Trimming removed 8 bases from V and 6 bases from J, with 15 bases in between. This CDR3 spans 13 amino acids. CDR3: CASCPRADDTQYF. The CDR3 DNA is TGTGCCAGTTGTCCCCGAGCGGACGATACGCAGTATTTT.

This sequence joins TRBV5-4 and TRBJ2-1; 10 bases fit TRBD2. Germline V CDR1 and CDR2: SGHNT, YYREEE (reference sequence). Trimming took 2 bases from V and 9 from J; bases not matched to a gene: 8. This CDR3 has 15 residues. The CDR3 region has the DNA TGTGCCAGCAGCTTCCCAGCGGGAGGGCCGGGTGAGCAGTTCTTC. Amino acids: CASSFPAGGPGEQFF.

This sequence joins TRBV15 and TRBJ2-3, with D unresolved. The CDR3 extends over 11 amino acids. Germline V gene data show CDR1 as LNHNV and CDR2 as YYDKDF (reference sequence). The V end lost 8 bases, the J end lost 4 bases, and 7 bases lay between the germline ends. CDR3 in DNA: TGTGCCACCCAAGCCGCAGATACGCAGTATTTT. Translated, it gives CATQAADTQYF.

V and J are TRBV6-1 and TRBJ2-5; the D gene is possibly TRBD2 (7 bases). The germline V gene has CDR1 MNHNS and CDR2 SASEGT. The ends were cut back, 2 bases at V and 5 bases at J, with 21 bases in the middle. The CDR3 is 17 residues long. The CDR3 bases are TGTGCCAGCAGTGAATCGAACTGGGAGGGGGTAGGGGAGACCCAGTACTTC. Translated, it gives CASSESNWEGVGETQYF.

The chain joins TRBV6-1 to TRBJ1-1, with 7 nucleotides matching TRBD1. This CDR3 has 15 residues. J gave up 0 bases and V 3 bases, and 4 bases lay outside the gene matches. CDR1 is MNHNS and CDR2 is SASEGT in the germline V gene. CDR3 sequence: CASSEKQGLNTEAFF. CDR3 bases: TGTGCCAGCAGTGAGAAACAGGGGTTGAACACTGAAGCTTTCTTT.

The J gene is TRBJ2-7, the V gene TRBV4-1, with unresolved D. Trimming left V 1 base short and J 3 bases short, with 22 bases between. Germline V gene lookup returns CDR1 MGHRA and CDR2 YSYEKL. This CDR3 contains 18 residues. Written as DNA, the CDR3 is TGCGCCAGCAGCCAAGTTTCTCCCCGGCAAGACACGAGCTACGAGCAGTACTTC. It specifies CASSQVSPRQDTSYEQYF.

The CDR3 nucleotides are TGTGCCAGCAGCTCCGGACTAGCGGGGGGGCAATCCTACAATGAGCAGTTCTTC. Its protein is CASSSGLAGGQSYNEQFF. The J gene is TRBJ2-1, the V gene TRBV11-3; 15 bases fit TRBD2. CDR3 size: 18 residues. V lost 4 bases to trimming and J lost 1 base; unmatched junction nucleotides: 5. The germline V gene has CDR1 SGHNT and CDR2 YENEEA.

This chain joins TRBV28 and TRBJ1-2; the D is unclear. CDR3 length: 13 amino acids. V lost 6 bases to trimming and J lost 2 bases, with 10 bases between them. Germline V CDR1 and CDR2: MDHEN, SYDVKM. DNA for the CDR3: TGTGCCAGCAGGGAGGACGGAAACTATGGCTACACCTTC. Residues: CASREDGNYGYTF.

This chain connects TRBV18 to TRBJ1-2, with D possibly being TRBD1 (5 bases). This CDR3 region has 17 residues. Trimming cost V 0 bases and J 7 bases, with 21 bases left between them. Per the germline V gene, CDR1 is KGHSH and CDR2 is LQKENI. This CDR3 reads CASSPPFPRMGGGGYTF. The DNA for the CDR3 is TGTGCCAGCTCACCACCGTTCCCACGGATGGGGGGTGGTGGCTACACCTTC.

The gene calls are TRBV19 and TRBJ2-5, with 7 bases lining up with TRBD2. CDR1 is LNHDA and CDR2 is SQIVND in the germline V gene (reference sequence). With V trimmed by 3 bases and J by 5 bases, 9 bases remained unmatched. This CDR3 is 15 amino acids long. CDR3 bases: TGTGCCAGTAGTATTGGGGCGGGAGCGGATGAGACCCAGTACTTC. Amino acid sequence: CASSIGAGADETQYF.